The T cell receptor (beta chain) described here comes from a study of graft-versus-host responses after intestinal transplantation. The table came from immunoSEQ multiplex PCR; TCRdb's copy has only in-frame clones and leaves some out. This sample has about 27,000 clones, with approximately 82% found just once. This CDR3 has 14 residues. The germline V gene has CDR1 MDHEN and CDR2 SYDVKM. J lost 4 bases, V lost 8 bases, and 10 bases had no gene match. The V call is TRBV28, the J call TRBJ2-5, with 7 positions matching TRBD1. Sequencing was performed on PBMCs, taken approximately four weeks after intestinal transplant. The receptor was derived from a human patient who received an intestinal transplant, so some T cells may come from the graft donor. The CDR3 nucleotides read TGTGCCAGCCAAAGACAGGGACCCCTAGAGACCCAGTACTTC. Its protein product is CASQRQGPLETQYF.